This TCR beta chain was captured by sequencing in a study of cytomegalovirus exposure and HLA in healthy donors. The PCR contained 60 Vbeta and 13 Jbeta primers. Libraries were prepared by immunoSEQ multiplex PCR; TCRdb keeps only in-frame clonotypes and omits some of them. The repertoire includes approximately 160,000 clones, approximately 80% of them detected once, and 5.7% sits in the top ten. This clone showed up just a few times. V was trimmed by 0 bases and J by 3 bases, leaving 10 bases between them. The CDR3 runs 15 residues. CDR1 and CDR2 (germline): SGHRS, YFSETQ. The chain combines TRBV5-1 with TRBJ1-3, with D possibly matching TRBD1 (6 bases). The clonotype was recovered from a man aged 25-45 years in good health and CMV-seropositive. Sequencing used PBMCs. For the CDR3, the DNA is TGCGCCAGCAGCTTGGGATCGACAGGTGGAAACACCATATATTTT. It specifies CASSLGSTGGNTIYF.